Following are 5 T cell receptor beta chains from one sample sequenced in a study of neurological immune-mediated disorders. Each CDR3 protein gets one entry after TCRdb re-called the 5' RACE reads with MiXCR. The table records 90,000 to 150,000 distinct CDR3 sequences, roughly 3.2% of them present only once. Source material: PBMCs. These receptors all stem from a woman in her 30s with multiple sclerosis.

This clonotype has at least ten counts. The genes are TRBV20-1 and TRBJ2-1; D is undetermined. Trimming stripped 2 bases from V and 8 bases from J, with 7 bases between. Germline CDR1 is DFQATT and CDR2 is SNEGSKA (reference sequence). The CDR3 consists of 11 residues. The CDR3 sequence: CSARNSYEQFF. CDR3 coding DNA: TGCAGTGCTAGAAATAGTTATGAGCAGTTCTTC.

In this sample, this clonotype turned up many times. The rearrangement uses TRBV4-1 and TRBJ2-1, with TRBD1 matching over 7 bases. CDR1 MGHRA and CDR2 YSYEKL come from the germline V gene. This CDR3 has 16 amino acids. V was pared by 6 bases and J by 0 bases, with 8 bases of the junction left unmatched. The CDR3 sequence is CASRTGVMSSYNEQFF. The DNA for the CDR3 is TGCGCCAGCAGAACAGGGGTAATGAGCTCCTACAATGAGCAGTTCTTC.

In this sample, this clonotype turned up a few times. This chain links TRBV5-1 with TRBJ2-7; D is unclear. CDR3 size: 14 residues. Per germline, CDR1 SGHRS and CDR2 YFSETQ. V was cut by 4 bases and J by 0 bases, with 11 bases left in between. The CDR3 sequence is CASSGRVFSYEQYF. CDR3 sequence (DNA): TGCGCCAGCAGCGGACGCGTCTTCTCCTACGAGCAGTACTTC.

This clonotype was counted ten times or more. J is TRBJ1-1 and V is TRBV6-5, with D tentatively TRBD1 (5 bases). This CDR3 is 16 amino acids long. CDR1 is MNHEY and CDR2 is SVGAGI in the germline V gene. V dropped 4 bases and J dropped 0 bases, with 15 bases sitting between them. The CDR3 here is CASSSLQGRVNTEAFF. Written as DNA, the CDR3 is TGTGCCAGCAGTTCCTTGCAGGGACGGGTGAACACTGAAGCTTTCTTT.

Many counts were recorded for this clonotype. The V and J genes are TRBV5-1 and TRBJ2-3; 11 bases match TRBD2. V was clipped by 0 bases and J by 2 bases; unmatched bases: 11. In germline, CDR1 is SGHRS, CDR2 YFSETQ. The CDR3 has 19 residues. The CDR3 sequence: CASSLVSSGRTRVTDTQYF. CDR3 sequence (DNA): TGCGCCAGCAGCTTGGTGTCTAGCGGGAGGACGAGGGTCACAGATACGCAGTATTTT.